A selection of T cell receptor beta chains follows, all from one sample in a study of glioma-infiltrating T cells. One entry per CDR3 protein, called by TCRdb with MiXCR from the multiplex PCR reads. This sample has about 190,000 distinct CDR3 sequences; approximately 30% occur once, and the top ten carry 20% to 25%. The sequenced material came from glioma tissue, nonneoplastic brain tissue, or PBMCs (not recorded which). All receptors derive from a human donor with low-grade glioma or glioblastoma, undergoing nonglioma brain surgery, or in good health (not recorded which). Both conserved end residues are part of each CDR3. The order of the fields is CDR3 length, D gene, V gene, J gene, clone size, CDR3 DNA, CDR3 protein. The D gene is left open where the match is weak. Not all rows give a size; the values are once, few, many and, for expanded clones, a class.

15	NA	TRBV7-2	TRBJ2-6	few	TGTGCCAGCACCCTCGGCGGCTCTGGGGCCAACGTCCTGACTTTC	CASTLGGSGANVLTF
16	TRBD2	TRBV20-1	TRBJ2-7	many	TGCAGTGTTCCGAGCGGGAGTGCGGGCTGGGGGGACGAGCAGTACTTC	CSVPSGSAGWGDEQYF
16	TRBD1	TRBV12-3/TRBV12-4	TRBJ1-1	many	TGTGCCAGCAGGAGTACCGCCGGGACAGGCAACACTGAAGCTTTCTTT	CASRSTAGTGNTEAFF
14	NA	TRBV6-1	TRBJ2-7	many	TGTGCCAGCAGCCCTAAAGCGGTAAACTACGAGCAGTACTTC	CASSPKAVNYEQYF
13	NA	TRBV5-1	TRBJ1-1	few	TGCGCCAGCAGATCGATACCGAACACTGAAGCTTTCTTT	CASRSIPNTEAFF
13	NA	TRBV12-3/TRBV12-4	TRBJ2-3	once	TGTGCCAGCAGTTTGGCCAGCACAGATACGCGGTATTTT	CASSLASTDTRYF
12	NA	TRBV4-1	TRBJ2-7	NA	TGCGCCAGCAGCCAAGAGGGAAACGAGCAGTACTTC	CASSQEGNEQYF
18	NA	TRBV29-1	TRBJ1-1	few	TGCAGCGTTGAAACAGACGAAACAGGGAAGAGCATGAACACTGAAGCTTTCTTT	CSVETDETGKSMNTEAFF
12	NA	TRBV19	TRBJ2-7	many	TGTGCCAGTAGTATGTTAAGCTACGAGCAGTACTTC	CASSMLSYEQYF
14	NA	TRBV7-2	TRBJ2-1	many	TGTGCCAGCAGCTCCCTGGCGAAATACAATGAGCAGTTCTTC	CASSSLAKYNEQFF
18	TRBD1	TRBV4-1	TRBJ1-3	few	TGCGCCAGCAGCCCCGGACAGGCCAAAAGTCTGTCTGGAAACACCATATATTTT	CASSPGQAKSLSGNTIYF
14	TRBD1	TRBV6-1	TRBJ2-2	NA	TGTGCCACCCCAGGACAGGGTACCGCCGGGGAGCTGTTTTTT	CATPGQGTAGELFF
13	NA	TRBV27	TRBJ2-7	once	TGTGCCAGCAGTTATAGCGGAAACTACGAGCAGTACTTC	CASSYSGNYEQYF
14	NA	TRBV3-1	TRBJ2-5	many	TGTGCCAGCAGCCACACCCGAGTGGGGGGAACCCAGTACTTC	CASSHTRVGGTQYF
15	NA	TRBV5-1	TRBJ2-2	once	NA	CASSVGQGTTGEVFF
15	TRBD1	TRBV11-2	TRBJ2-3	many	TGTGCCAGCAGCTTAGACTGGACAGGGACAGATACGCAGTATTTT	CASSLDWTGTDTQYF